The text below deals with one T cell receptor beta chain. Its antigen is unidentified. This record comes from a study of CD8 T cells in ankylosing spondylitis. Study findings and constraints: There was reportedly significant enrichment of clones that were disease-linked in matched ankylosing spondylitis synovial fluid. Blood from ankylosing spondylitis patients appeared to carry a characteristic roughly eight-variant TCR beta motif.

From the 5' RACE reads, TCRdb called clonotypes with MiXCR, one entry per CDR3 protein. The data contain hundreds of thousands of distinct CDR3 sequences, less than 25% of them singletons. The sequencing input was blood, either unsorted or a sorted T cell fraction (not recorded which). This TCR was sampled from a female donor with ankylosing spondylitis or in good health (not recorded which).

CDR3 loop: CASSLGRGASTDTQYF. The CDR3 nucleotides read TGTGCCAGCAGCTTAGGGCGAGGAGCGAGCACAGATACGCAGTATTTT. J is TRBJ2-3 and V is TRBV7-9; D gene ambiguous. Trimming took off 1 base at V and 0 bases at J, with 11 bases between the two ends. The CDR3 is 16 residues long. Germline V gives CDR1 SEHNR, CDR2 FQNEAQ (reference sequence). Supplemented by reference TRBV7-9 and TRBJ2-3, the full variable domain reads DTGVSQNPRHKITKRGQNVTFRCDPISEHNRLYWYRQTLGQGPEFLTYFQNEAQLEKSRLLSDRFSAERPKGSFSTLEIQRTEQGDSAMYLCASSLGRGASTDTQYFGPGTRLTVL.